Described below is a single TCR beta chain sequence and its context. Its antigen is unknown. The data are from a study of cytomegalovirus exposure and HLA in healthy donors. Study in general: Inside one of the first data releases sat roughly 80 million unique TCRs taken from HLA-typed donors.

CDR1 MNHEY and CDR2 SMNVEV come from the germline V gene (reference sequence). The length of the CDR3 is 19 residues. V was pared by 6 bases and J by 0 bases, with 17 bases of the junction left unmatched. PCR involved 60 Vbeta and 13 Jbeta primers. Data came from immunoSEQ multiplex PCR; TCRdb stores just in-frame clones and leaves some out. The sample lists over 100,000 clones; 60% to 85% were seen once. Study-wide findings and caveats: The CMV antigen specificity of a few CMV-associated chains was confirmed through in vitro analysis. TRBV6-2, TRBV6-3 and some other V segments were excluded as indistinguishable. A missense DCLRE1C variant was associated with V- and J-gene trimming of TCR beta chains in a later analysis, and an independent cohort replicated the association.

The source is a woman aged 35 to 49 in good health and CMV-seronegative. The chain employs TRBV27 and TRBJ2-1; TRBD2 aligns across 7 bases. Sequencing was carried out using PBMCs. In DNA, the CDR3 is TGTGCCAGCAGCCTCCACTTCGCCCTCAGCGGGGACTCCTACAATGAGCAGTTCTTC. It codes for CASSLHFALSGDSYNEQFF.